Reported below is one T cell receptor beta chain. Its antigen is still unknown. Measured with immunoSEQ multiplex PCR; TCRdb has only the in-frame clones, and not every one. Of about 33,000 clones listed, roughly 90% are singletons. Trimming took off 0 bases at V and 4 bases at J, with 15 bases between the two ends. Per the germline V gene, CDR1 is MGHRA and CDR2 is YSYEKL. This CDR3 has 16 amino acids. The sample is drawn from a study of lymphopenia after photon versus proton radiotherapy. Study-wide points: After lymphocyte nadir, photon-treated repertoires showed oligoclonal expansion, especially CD8+ Temra.

The sequencing here drew on peripheral blood, taken from a patient treated with photon-based radiotherapy. V gene TRBV4-1 combines with J gene TRBJ2-5, with a weak D call TRBD1 (6 bases). The receptor's source is a woman aged 45 to 65 with pancreatic cancer. This CDR3 reads CASSQDRPGAGETQYF. DNA for the CDR3: TGCGCCAGCAGCCAAGATCGTCCAGGGGCGGGAGAGACCCAGTACTTC.